A selection of T cell receptor beta chains follows, all from one sample in a study of post-analysis software for immune sequencing data. Using its own MiXCR run on the PCR reads, TCRdb lists one record per CDR3 protein. The sample contains roughly 160,000 distinct CDR3 sequences, around 36% of which appear only once. The sample here was blood, taken after autologous hematopoietic stem cell transplantation. These receptors were collected from a girl aged 10-17 years with multiple sclerosis. Each CDR3 is given with its conserved first and last residue. Fields, in order: D gene, J gene, V gene, clone size, CDR3 DNA, CDR3 protein. D genes are given only for firm matches. Rows give clone size only sometimes, using once, few, many, or a class for an expanded clone.

.,TRBJ1-6,TRBV6-5,.,TGTGCCAGCAGAACAGACAGGACCTTTAGCGATTCACCCCTCCACTTT,CASRTDRTFSDSPLHF
.,TRBJ2-7,TRBV12-3/TRBV12-4,.,TGTGCCAGCAGTCTAGACAGGAGGTCATGGGAGCAGTACTTC,CASSLDRRSWEQYF
.,TRBJ2-1,TRBV29-1,.,TGCAGCGTTGGGCCAGGGGGGAATGAGCAGTTCTTC,CSVGPGGNEQFF
TRBD2,TRBJ2-3,TRBV20-1,.,TGCAGTGCTAGGAAGACTAGCGGGAGACCAGATACGCAGTATTTT,CSARKTSGRPDTQYF
TRBD2,TRBJ2-1,TRBV12-3/TRBV12-4,few,TGTGCCAGCAGTTTCGGACCCAGGGAGGGTGAGCAGTTCTTC,CASSFGPREGEQFF
TRBD2,TRBJ2-3,TRBV7-6,once,TGTGCCAGCAGTTCCAGTCCACTAGCGGGGGCCTCTCGAGATACGCAGTATTTT,CASSSSPLAGASRDTQYF
TRBD1,TRBJ2-5,TRBV29-1,few,TGCAGCGTTTCATTAGGGGGCTACAATGAGCAGTACTTC,CSVSLGGYNEQYF
TRBD1,TRBJ1-5,TRBV7-8,many,TGTGCCAGCAAAGCAACCGGGACAGAATATAGCAATCAGCCCCAGCATTTT,CASKATGTEYSNQPQHF
.,TRBJ1-5,TRBV19,.,TGTGCCAGTAGTATAGGAGGGTTAGGTCAGCCCCAGCATTTT,CASSIGGLGQPQHF
TRBD2,TRBJ2-1,TRBV12-3/TRBV12-4,.,TGTGCCAGCAGTTTTGTAGGACTAGCGCAAAATGAGCAGTTCTTC,CASSFVGLAQNEQFF
.,TRBJ2-7,TRBV6-6,many,TGTGCCACCTCCGGTTTCATGGTCCTCTACGAGCAGTACTTC,CATSGFMVLYEQYF
.,TRBJ2-7,TRBV2,.,TGTGCCAGCAGTGAAGAAGGGCCACTGGGGTACGAGCAGTACTTC,CASSEEGPLGYEQYF
TRBD2,TRBJ2-1,TRBV2,few,TGTGCCAGCAGAGGGGGGCTCGCGGGAGGTTACAATGAGCAGTTCTTC,CASRGGLAGGYNEQFF
.,TRBJ2-3,TRBV20-1,once,TGCAGTGCTAGTCCCTACCCCCCCACCACCACCAGAGGGGGGGCAGATACGCAGTATTTT,CSASPYPPTTTRGGADTQYF
TRBD1,TRBJ2-5,TRBV4-3,few,TGCGCCAGCAGCCAAGATCCGGGACAGGGAGATGAGACCCAGTACTTC,CASSQDPGQGDETQYF
TRBD2,TRBJ2-1,TRBV3-1,.,TGTGCCAGCAGCCAAACCCCGGGACTAGCGGGAGGGCCTTATGGGAATGAGCAGTTCTTC,CASSQTPGLAGGPYGNEQFF
TRBD2,TRBJ2-7,TRBV20-1,many,TGCAGTGCTAGAGATTCGGGGTCGGGAGGGCCCTACGAGCAGTACTTC,CSARDSGSGGPYEQYF
.,TRBJ2-5,TRBV4-1,many,TGCGCCAGCAGCCAAGATCTGGCGCAAGAGACCCAGTACTTC,CASSQDLAQETQYF
TRBD2,TRBJ2-3,TRBV12-3/TRBV12-4,.,TGTGCCAGCAGTCCCGGGACTAGCAGCACAGATACGCAGTATTTT,CASSPGTSSTDTQYF
TRBD2,TRBJ2-7,TRBV6-2/TRBV6-3,.,TGTGCCAGCAGTTACTCCCCGGCTAGCGGACTCTACAATGAGCAGTACTTC,CASSYSPASGLYNEQYF
.,TRBJ1-2,TRBV7-2,few,TGTGCCAGCAGCTTAGACAGCGGAGGGGGCTATGGCTACACCTTC,CASSLDSGGGYGYTF
.,TRBJ2-1,TRBV11-2,.,TGTGCCAGCAGCTATGGAAGTCGCCAGTTCTTC,CASSYGSRQFF
TRBD1,TRBJ1-5,TRBV12-3/TRBV12-4,.,TGTGCCAGCAGAGATCAGGGGGCCAATCAGCCCCAGCATTTT,CASRDQGANQPQHF
.,TRBJ2-5,TRBV7-6,few,TGTGCCAGCAGCTTAGCTCACAGGGAGGGAACCCAGTACTTC,CASSLAHREGTQYF
.,TRBJ1-5,TRBV20-1,.,TGCAGTGCTAGCGGCGGCAGAAGTAGCAATCAGCCCCAGCATTTT,CSASGGRSSNQPQHF
.,TRBJ2-7,TRBV20-1,.,TGCAGTGCTAGAGATTTGGGGGTGGATCACTACGAGCAGTACTTC,CSARDLGVDHYEQYF
.,TRBJ1-2,TRBV7-2,.,TGTGCCAGCAGCTTATACGCTGGGGAACTTAAAGATGGCTACACCTTC,CASSLYAGELKDGYTF
TRBD2,TRBJ2-7,TRBV9,.,TGTGCCAGCAGCCCACGGGGGGGCGAGCAGTACTTC,CASSPRGGEQYF
TRBD1,TRBJ2-3,TRBV29-1,.,TGCAGCGCCGCGGGTGGACAGGGGACAGATACGCAGTATTTT,CSAAGGQGTDTQYF
.,TRBJ2-3,TRBV5-1,many,TGCGCCAGCAGGGGCTACACAGATACGCAGTATTTT,CASRGYTDTQYF
TRBD2,TRBJ2-7,TRBV20-1,once,TGCAGTGCTAGATCACCCAGCGGGAGTGGTTTTTACGAGCAGTACTTC,CSARSPSGSGFYEQYF
.,TRBJ1-5,TRBV7-2,few,TGTGCCAGCAGCTTAAAGGCGGGTCCGTTTAGCAATCAGCCCCAGCATTTT,CASSLKAGPFSNQPQHF
TRBD1,TRBJ2-1,TRBV6-1,.,TGTGCCAGCAGTGCGCCCCGGCAGGGGGCAAATGAGCAGTTCTTC,CASSAPRQGANEQFF
.,TRBJ1-4,TRBV5-1,.,TGCGCCAGCAGCCCCTCAGGGCGCGCAGGTGAAAAACTGTTTTTT,CASSPSGRAGEKLFF
TRBD2,TRBJ2-1,TRBV20-1,few,TGCAGTGCTAGATCTAGCGGGAGGGTCAGCTCCTACAATGAGCAGTTCTTC,CSARSSGRVSSYNEQFF
.,TRBJ2-2,TRBV6-2/TRBV6-3,.,TGTGCCAGCAGTTACTCCCGGAGGCACGCGAACACCGGGGAGCTGTTTTTT,CASSYSRRHANTGELFF